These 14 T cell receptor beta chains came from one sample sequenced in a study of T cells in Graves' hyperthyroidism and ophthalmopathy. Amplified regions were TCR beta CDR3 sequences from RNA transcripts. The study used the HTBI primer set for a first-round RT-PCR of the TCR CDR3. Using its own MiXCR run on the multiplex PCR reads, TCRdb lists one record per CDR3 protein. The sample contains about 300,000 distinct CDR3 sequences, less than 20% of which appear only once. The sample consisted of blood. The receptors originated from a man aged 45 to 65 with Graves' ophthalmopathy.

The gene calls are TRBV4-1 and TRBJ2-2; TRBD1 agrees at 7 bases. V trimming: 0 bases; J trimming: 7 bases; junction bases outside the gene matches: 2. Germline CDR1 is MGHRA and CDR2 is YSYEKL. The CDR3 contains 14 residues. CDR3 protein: CASSQEQGIGELFF. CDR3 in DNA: TGCGCCAGCAGCCAAGAACAGGGGATCGGGGAGCTGTTTTTT.

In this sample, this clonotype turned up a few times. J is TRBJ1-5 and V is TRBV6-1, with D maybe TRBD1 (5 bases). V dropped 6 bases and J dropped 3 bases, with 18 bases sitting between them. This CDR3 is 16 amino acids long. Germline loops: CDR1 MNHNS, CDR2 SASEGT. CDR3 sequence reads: CASRASRGWNNQPQHF. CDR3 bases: TGTGCCAGCAGAGCCTCCCGGGGGTGGAACAATCAGCCCCAGCATTTT.

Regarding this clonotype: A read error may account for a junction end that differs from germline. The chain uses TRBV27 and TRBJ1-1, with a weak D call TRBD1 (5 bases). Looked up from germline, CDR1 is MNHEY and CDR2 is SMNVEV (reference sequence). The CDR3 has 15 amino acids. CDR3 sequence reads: CTSSYRGEFNTEAFF. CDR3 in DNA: TGTACCAGCAGTTACCGGGGGGAGTTTAACACTGAAGCTTTCTTT.

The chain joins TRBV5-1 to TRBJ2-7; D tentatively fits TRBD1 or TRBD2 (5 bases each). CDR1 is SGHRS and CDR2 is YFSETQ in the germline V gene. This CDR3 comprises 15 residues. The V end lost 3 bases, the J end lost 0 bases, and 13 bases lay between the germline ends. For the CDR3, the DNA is TGCGCCAGCAGCTCGGGACCAGAGGGCTCCTACGAGCAGTACTTC. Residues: CASSSGPEGSYEQYF.

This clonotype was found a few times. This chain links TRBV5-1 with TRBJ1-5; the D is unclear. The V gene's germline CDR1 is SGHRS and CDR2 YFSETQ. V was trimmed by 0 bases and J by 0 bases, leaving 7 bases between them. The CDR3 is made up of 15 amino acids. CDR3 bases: TGCGCCAGCAGCTTGGATGGGAATAGCAATCAGCCCCAGCATTTT. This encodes CASSLDGNSNQPQHF.

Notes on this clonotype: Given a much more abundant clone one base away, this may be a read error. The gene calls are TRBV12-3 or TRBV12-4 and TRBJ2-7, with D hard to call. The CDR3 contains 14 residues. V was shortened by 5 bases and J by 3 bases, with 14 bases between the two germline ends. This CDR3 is CASSPSRSLYEQYF. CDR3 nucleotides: TGTGCCAGCAGTCCTTCCAGAAGCCTCTACGAGCAGTACTTC.

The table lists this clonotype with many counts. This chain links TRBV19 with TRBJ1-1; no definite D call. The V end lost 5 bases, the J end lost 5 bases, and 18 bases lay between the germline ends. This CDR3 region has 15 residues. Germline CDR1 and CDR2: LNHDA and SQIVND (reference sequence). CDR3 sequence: CASSFSPDHGTEAFF. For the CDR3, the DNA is TGTGCCAGTAGTTTCTCCCCCGACCACGGGACTGAAGCTTTCTTT.

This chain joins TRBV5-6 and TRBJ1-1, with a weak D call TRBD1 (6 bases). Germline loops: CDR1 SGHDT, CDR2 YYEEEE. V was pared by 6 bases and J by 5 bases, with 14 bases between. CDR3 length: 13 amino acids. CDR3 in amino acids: CASNSTGRTEAFF. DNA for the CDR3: TGTGCCAGCAACTCAACAGGGCGTACTGAAGCTTTCTTT. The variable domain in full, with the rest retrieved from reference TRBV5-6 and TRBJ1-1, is DAGVTQSPTHLIKTRGQQVTLRCSPKSGHDTVSWYQQALGQGPQFIFQYYEEEERQRGNFPDRFSGHQFPNYSSELNVNALLLGDSALYLCASNSTGRTEAFFGQGTRLTVV.

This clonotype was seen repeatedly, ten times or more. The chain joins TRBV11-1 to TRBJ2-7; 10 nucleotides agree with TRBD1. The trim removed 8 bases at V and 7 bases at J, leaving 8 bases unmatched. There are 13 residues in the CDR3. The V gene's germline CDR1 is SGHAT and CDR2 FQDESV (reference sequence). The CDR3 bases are TGTGCCAGCGGGGGACAGGGGAAGGAGGAGCAGTACTTC. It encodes CASGGQGKEEQYF.

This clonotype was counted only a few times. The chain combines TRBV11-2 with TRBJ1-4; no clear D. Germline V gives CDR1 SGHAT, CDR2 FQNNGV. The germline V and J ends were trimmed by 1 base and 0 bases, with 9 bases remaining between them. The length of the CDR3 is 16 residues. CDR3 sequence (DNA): TGTGCCAGCAGCTTAGTAGGCGGGACAACTAATGAAAAACTGTTTTTT. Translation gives CASSLVGGTTNEKLFF.

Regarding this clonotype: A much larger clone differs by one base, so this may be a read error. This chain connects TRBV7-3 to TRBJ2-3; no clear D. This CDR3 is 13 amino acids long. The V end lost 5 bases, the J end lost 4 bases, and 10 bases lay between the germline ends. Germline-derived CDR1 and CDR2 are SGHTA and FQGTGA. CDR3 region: CASSLHSADTQYF. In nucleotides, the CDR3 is TGTGCCAGCAGCCTACACAGCGCAGATACGCAGTATTTT. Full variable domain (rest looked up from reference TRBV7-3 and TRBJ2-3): GAGVSQTPSNKVTEKGKYVELRCDPISGHTALYWYRQSLGQGPEFLIYFQGTGAADDSGLPNDRFFAVRPEGSVSTLKIQRTERGDSAVYLCASSLHSADTQYFGPGTRLTVL.

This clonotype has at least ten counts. The chain's CDR3 is CAWSAGGTNEKLFF. CDR3 sequence (DNA): TGTGCCTGGAGTGCGGGCGGAACTAATGAAAAACTGTTTTTT. This chain joins TRBV30 and TRBJ1-4; no reliable D call. V lost 1 base and J 1 base, leaving 7 bases between the germline ends. The CDR3 runs 14 residues. CDR1 is GTSNPN and CDR2 is SVGIG in the germline V gene (reference sequence). Based on the CDR3 plus reference TRBV30 and TRBJ1-4, the full variable domain is SQTIHQWPATLVQPVGSPLSLECTVEGTSNPNLYWYRQAAGRGLQLLFYSVGIGQISSEVPQNLSASRPQDRQFILSSKKLLLSDSGFYLCAWSAGGTNEKLFFGSGTQLSVL.

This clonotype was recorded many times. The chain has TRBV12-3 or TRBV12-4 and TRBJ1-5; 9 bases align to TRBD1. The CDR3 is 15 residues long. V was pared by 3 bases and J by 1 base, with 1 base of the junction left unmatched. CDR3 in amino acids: CASSFDRGSNQPQHF. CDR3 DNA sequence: TGTGCCAGCAGTTTCGACAGGGGGAGCAATCAGCCCCAGCATTTT.

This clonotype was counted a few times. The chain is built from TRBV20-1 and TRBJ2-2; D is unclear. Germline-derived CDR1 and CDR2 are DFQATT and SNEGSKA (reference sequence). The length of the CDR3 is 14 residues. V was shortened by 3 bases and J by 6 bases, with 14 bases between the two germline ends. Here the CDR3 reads CSASAYTRAGELFF. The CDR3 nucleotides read TGCAGTGCTAGCGCCTACACTCGGGCCGGGGAGCTGTTTTTT.